This entry is about one T cell receptor beta chain. The antigen remains unidentified. This sample stems from a study of cytomegalovirus exposure and HLA in healthy donors. Across the whole study: Earlier sequencing of 150 million to 200 million T cells yielded around 100 million unique TCR beta sequences. Study-wide results and limits: Testing in vitro showed a few CMV-associated chains specific for CMV antigens. More than 150 TCR beta chains were listed as cytomegalovirus-associated. What was likely a sequencing artifact was a cluster of highly shared sequence variants.

With 60 Vbeta and 13 Jbeta primers, the PCR was carried out. Assay used: immunoSEQ multiplex PCR; TCRdb lists only in-frame clones, some missing. The sample records some 110,000 clones, around 75% being singletons. There are 14 residues in the CDR3. V was trimmed by 4 bases and J by 2 bases, leaving 11 bases between them. Germline CDR1 reads SGHTS; CDR2 reads YDEGEE. V and J are TRBV5-8 and TRBJ2-3; no reliable D call. Material: PBMCs. This receptor was taken from a woman in her 30s in good health and CMV-seronegative. The CDR3 loop reads CASSPTILTDTQYF. Here the CDR3 DNA reads TGTGCCAGCAGCCCTACTATCCTCACAGATACGCAGTATTTT.